The 25 T cell receptor beta chains listed next were all sequenced from one sample in a study of T cell changes during pregnancy in multiple sclerosis. Measured with immunoSEQ multiplex PCR; TCRdb has only the in-frame clones, and not every one. The data contain more than 25,000 clones, about nine tenths of them singletons. Sequenced material: CD8+ T cells from peripheral blood mononuclear cells, taken in the third trimester of pregnancy. Every receptor here comes from a female donor with multiple sclerosis, enrolled in a pregnancy study.

The rearrangement links TRBV5-6 to TRBJ1-1; D might be TRBD1 (6 bases). This CDR3 is 12 amino acids long. From germline, CDR1 is SGHDT and CDR2 YYEEEE. Trimming took 4 bases from V and 4 from J, leaving 8 bases between them. This chain's CDR3 is CASSTGFTEAFF. The DNA for the CDR3 is TGTGCCAGCAGCACAGGGTTCACTGAAGCTTTCTTT.

The rearrangement uses TRBV13 and TRBJ2-6; 10 nucleotides align to TRBD2. Germline CDR1 is PRHDT and CDR2 is FYEKMQ (reference sequence). V was pared by 5 bases and J by 1 base, with 2 bases of the junction left unmatched. CDR3 length equals 16 residues. The CDR3 spells CASSRTSGSGANVLTF. CDR3 bases: TGTGCCAGCAGCCGGACTAGCGGATCTGGGGCCAACGTCCTGACTTTC.

V gene TRBV27 combines with J gene TRBJ2-7; a weak D match, TRBD1 (5 bases). The ends were cut back, 4 bases at V and 4 bases at J, with 8 bases in the middle. The CDR3 length is 12 residues. Germline loops: CDR1 MNHEY, CDR2 SMNVEV (reference sequence). The CDR3: CASSSTGYEQYF. The CDR3 region has the DNA TGTGCCAGCAGTTCAACAGGTTACGAGCAGTACTTC.

This chain connects TRBV5-1 to TRBJ2-1; the D gene is possibly TRBD2 (6 bases). The CDR3 runs to 19 residues. The ends were cut back, 1 base at V and 0 bases at J, with 20 bases in the middle. Germline values: CDR1 SGHRS, CDR2 YFSETQ. CDR3 sequence: CASSLKGLDYSSSYNEQFF. CDR3 sequence (DNA): TGCGCCAGCAGCTTGAAGGGACTTGACTATTCGAGCTCCTACAATGAGCAGTTCTTC.

The chain uses TRBV6-1 and TRBJ2-1; D is perhaps TRBD2 (6 bases). The CDR3 runs to 13 residues. V lost 4 bases and J lost 12, with 16 bases in between. Germline assignment: CDR1 MNHNS and CDR2 SASEGT. CDR3 DNA sequence: TGTGCCAGCAGTGTTGGGGGTATGCGGGGGCAGTTCTTC. Its protein product is CASSVGGMRGQFF.

The chain has TRBV27 and TRBJ2-7; D is ambiguous. The CDR3 is 13 amino acids. Germline-derived CDR1 and CDR2 are MNHEY and SMNVEV (reference sequence). The germline V and J ends were trimmed by 2 bases and 5 bases, with 10 bases remaining between them. The CDR3 sequence is CASSLGRRDEQYF. CDR3 bases: TGTGCCAGCAGTTTAGGCAGGCGTGACGAGCAGTACTTC.

This clone has just a few counts. CDR3 in DNA: TGTGCCAGCACCCACCGCCAGGGGGACATGGGAAATGAGCAGTTCTTC. Protein sequence: CASTHRQGDMGNEQFF. The V call is TRBV27, the J call TRBJ2-1; 7 bases agree with TRBD1. The CDR3 extends over 16 amino acids. Germline CDR1 MNHEY, CDR2 SMNVEV (reference sequence). After removal of 7 bases from V and 7 bases from J, the junction contained 16 bases not matched to a gene.

The V and J genes are TRBV27 and TRBJ1-6, with 8 positions matching TRBD1. The ends lost 6 bases at V and 9 bases at J; junction bases unmatched: 7. CDR1 is MNHEY and CDR2 is SMNVEV in the germline V gene (reference sequence). This CDR3 comprises 14 residues. This chain's CDR3 is CASSETGDGSPLHF. As DNA, the CDR3 is TGTGCCAGCAGCGAGACAGGGGACGGTTCACCCCTCCACTTT.

The chain couples TRBV6-6 to TRBJ2-1, with a tentative D call TRBD2 (6 bases). Germline CDR1 and CDR2: MNHNY and SVGAGI (reference sequence). Trimming took 7 bases from V and 10 from J, leaving 17 bases between them. This CDR3 has 13 amino acids. The CDR3 loop reads CASTMREVWEQFF. Written as DNA, the CDR3 is TGTGCCAGCACGATGAGGGAGGTGTGGGAGCAGTTCTTC.

This chain uses TRBV9 with TRBJ1-5; no clear D. Germline V gene lookup returns CDR1 SGDLS and CDR2 YYNGEE. Trimming left V 0 bases short and J 1 base short, with 5 bases between. This CDR3 is built from 14 residues. The CDR3 DNA follows: TGTGCCAGCAGCGTAGCTATAAGCAATCAGCCCCAGCATTTT. This translates into CASSVAISNQPQHF.

The chain couples TRBV7-3 to TRBJ2-2, with D possibly matching TRBD1 (6 bases). This CDR3 has 16 residues. Germline CDR1 is SGHTA and CDR2 is FQGTGA. Trimming shortened V by 5 bases and J by 1 base, and 14 bases separated the two germline ends. The CDR3 bases are TGTGCCAGCAGCCTTGCAGGGGTTGAGAACACCGGGGAGCTGTTTTTT. It translates to CASSLAGVENTGELFF.

CDR3 sequence (DNA): TGTGCCATCAGTGAGTCAGGGGGGGCTAGCACAGATACGCAGTATTTT. Protein product: CAISESGGASTDTQYF. V is TRBV10-3 and J is TRBJ2-3, with D possibly TRBD2 on 7 matching bases. Germline CDR1 is ENHRY and CDR2 is SYGVKD. Trimming cost V 0 bases and J 0 bases, with 10 bases left between them. The CDR3 covers 16 residues.

J is TRBJ2-5 and V is TRBV7-9; tentative D call: TRBD1 (6 bases). Germline loops: CDR1 SEHNR, CDR2 FQNEAQ (reference sequence). This CDR3 has 16 amino acids. The ends were cut back, 1 base at V and 2 bases at J, with 14 bases in the middle. Here the CDR3 DNA reads TGTGCCAGCAGCTTAGTCGGCAGGGGTTGGCAAGAGACCCAGTACTTC. It yields the protein CASSLVGRGWQETQYF.

The chain carries TRBV15 and TRBJ1-5, with D perhaps TRBD1 (6 bases). V lost 4 bases to trimming and J lost 6 bases, with 13 bases between them. This CDR3 region has 14 residues. Germline CDR1 is LNHNV and CDR2 is YYDKDF (reference sequence). CDR3 amino acids: CATSIYRVGQPQHF. Written as DNA, the CDR3 is TGTGCCACCAGCATTTACAGGGTAGGTCAGCCCCAGCATTTT.

The chain uses TRBV27 and TRBJ1-1; tentative D call: TRBD1 (5 bases). Germline V gene lookup returns CDR1 MNHEY and CDR2 SMNVEV (reference sequence). The CDR3 runs to 14 residues. The V and J ends lost 3 bases and 1 base respectively, with 9 bases between them. Here the CDR3 reads CASSFIGGNTEAFF. Here the CDR3 DNA reads TGTGCCAGCAGTTTCATCGGGGGGAACACTGAAGCTTTCTTT.

CDR3 sequence (DNA): TGTGCCAGCAGCAGGGAACTCAGGGAGCTGTTTTTT. This gives the protein CASSRELRELFF. V usage is TRBV6-6 and J usage is TRBJ2-2; a possible D gene is TRBD1 (5 bases). CDR3 length equals 12 residues. Trimming removed 6 bases from V and 9 bases from J, with 11 bases in between. Germline lookup yields CDR1 MNHNY and CDR2 SVGAGI (reference sequence).

The gene calls are TRBV7-9 and TRBJ1-2; TRBD1 is a possible D gene (6 bases). V shed 3 bases and J shed 4 bases, with 9 bases lying between them. The CDR3 has 13 residues. From germline, CDR1 is SEHNR and CDR2 FQNEAQ (reference sequence). The CDR3 DNA reads as TGTGCCAGCAGCTTTGGACAGATCTATGGCTACACCTTC. Its translation: CASSFGQIYGYTF.

The chain links TRBV28 to TRBJ2-7, with 9 bases identical to TRBD2. CDR3 length equals 16 residues. With V trimmed by 3 bases and J by 3 bases, 9 bases remained unmatched. In germline, CDR1 is MDHEN, CDR2 SYDVKM. The CDR3 sequence is CASSFLREGPLYEQYF. The CDR3 bases are TGTGCCAGCAGTTTTTTGCGGGAGGGCCCCCTCTACGAGCAGTACTTC.

The chain joins TRBV6-5 to TRBJ2-4; D is possibly TRBD1 (6 bases). This CDR3 is 14 amino acids long. Germline V gene lookup returns CDR1 MNHEY and CDR2 SVGAGI. V gave up 6 bases and J gave up 2 bases, with 11 bases separating them. CDR3 nucleotide sequence: TGTGCCAGCAGGAAACAGGGTCCCAAAAACATTCAGTACTTC. Translated, it gives CASRKQGPKNIQYF.

The chain is built from TRBV27 and TRBJ2-1; 16 nucleotides agree with TRBD2. The CDR3 contains 17 residues. Germline loops: CDR1 MNHEY, CDR2 SMNVEV (reference sequence). V lost 7 bases to trimming and J lost 3 bases; unmatched junction nucleotides: 6. The CDR3 spells CASTPGTSGGGYNEQFF. CDR3 DNA: TGTGCCAGCACCCCTGGGACTAGCGGGGGGGGCTACAATGAGCAGTTCTTC.

The chain carries TRBV29-1 and TRBJ1-4; unclear D gene. The CDR3 consists of 13 residues. Germline CDR1 reads SQVTM; CDR2 reads ANQGSEA. V lost 6 bases and J 8 bases, leaving 16 bases between the germline ends. DNA for the CDR3: TGCAGCGTCCCCGGAGAGGGAAAAGAAAAACTGTTTTTT. Amino acid sequence: CSVPGEGKEKLFF.

This clone was seen more than once but under ten times. J is TRBJ1-4 and V is TRBV6-5; D call uncertain. The V end lost 6 bases, the J end lost 0 bases, and 11 bases lay between the germline ends. Germline loops: CDR1 MNHEY, CDR2 SVGAGI. The CDR3 contains 15 residues. The CDR3 spells CASSYRLATNEKLFF. CDR3 in DNA: TGTGCCAGCAGCTACAGACTTGCAACTAATGAAAAACTGTTTTTT.

The gene calls are TRBV27 and TRBJ1-1, with D unresolved. Trimming took off 0 bases at V and 4 bases at J, with 9 bases between the two ends. CDR1 and CDR2 from the germline V gene are MNHEY and SMNVEV (reference sequence). CDR3 length: 14 residues. This CDR3 reads CASSLSSLLTEAFF. CDR3 DNA sequence: TGTGCCAGCAGTTTATCATCACTGCTCACTGAAGCTTTCTTT.

The rearrangement joins TRBV7-3 to TRBJ2-5, with D tentatively TRBD2 (7 bases). The CDR3 extends over 14 amino acids. CDR1 and CDR2 (germline): SGHTA, FQGTGA. Trimming pared 5 bases from V and 4 bases from J, leaving 14 bases between. The CDR3 reads CASSPSGGGETQYF. DNA for the CDR3: TGTGCCAGCAGCCCTTCGGGGGGCGGAGAGACCCAGTACTTC.

The chain joins TRBV5-4 to TRBJ2-5, with 9 bases fitting TRBD2. The length of the CDR3 is 18 residues. Trimming removed 6 bases from V and 0 bases from J; junction bases left unmatched: 15. The germline V gene has CDR1 SGHNT and CDR2 YYREEE (reference sequence). As DNA, the CDR3 is TGTGCCAGCAACCCACGGCCTGGCGTAGCGGGGGACCAAGAGACCCAGTACTTC. Its protein is CASNPRPGVAGDQETQYF.